This TCR beta chain was identified in a study of blood T cell repertoires in COVID-19. For the study at large: Samples of COVID-19 (acute and convalescent) were obtained from the United States, Italy and Spain. The cDNA or gDNA used as material had been derived from T cells, B-cell-depleted T cells, or PBMCs.

How the authors handled the data: Reference gene primers were amplified, and this amplification served to estimate nucleated cell counts. Sequencing was performed with immunoSEQ multiplex PCR; in TCRdb, only in-frame clones are kept and a portion is missing. From that table come the V and J calls and clone size; the DNA was used to work out D and trimming. This sample has some 86,000 clones, with less than 95% found just once. The receptor was isolated from a human donor with active COVID-19. The donor label of this sample is uncertain. Source material: peripheral blood.

CDR3 sequence reads: CASRGDRDNNEQFF. In nucleotides, the CDR3 is TGTGCCAGCAGGGGGGACAGGGATAACAATGAGCAGTTCTTC. This chain uses TRBV7-9 with TRBJ2-1; 9 nucleotides match TRBD1. J gave up 5 bases and V 6 bases, and 5 bases lay outside the gene matches. The CDR3 loop spans 14 amino acids. Per germline, CDR1 SEHNR and CDR2 FQNEAQ (reference sequence).